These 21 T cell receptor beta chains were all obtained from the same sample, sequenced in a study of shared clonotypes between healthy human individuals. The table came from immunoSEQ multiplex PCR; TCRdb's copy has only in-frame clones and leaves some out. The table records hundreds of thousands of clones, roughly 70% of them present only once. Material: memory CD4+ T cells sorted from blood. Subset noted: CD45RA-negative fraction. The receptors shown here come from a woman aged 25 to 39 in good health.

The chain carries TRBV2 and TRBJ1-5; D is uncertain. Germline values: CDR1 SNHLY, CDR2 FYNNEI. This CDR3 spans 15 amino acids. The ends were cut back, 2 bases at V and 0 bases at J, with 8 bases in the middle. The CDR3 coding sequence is TGTGCCAGCAGTGAACAGGCTAATAGCAATCAGCCCCAGCATTTT. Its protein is CASSEQANSNQPQHF. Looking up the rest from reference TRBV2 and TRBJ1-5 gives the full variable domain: EPEVTQTPSHQVTQMGQEVILRCVPISNHLYFYWYRQILGQKVEFLVSFYNNEISEKSEIFDDQFSVERPDGSNFTLKIRSTKLEDSAMYFCASSEQANSNQPQHFGDGTRLSIL.

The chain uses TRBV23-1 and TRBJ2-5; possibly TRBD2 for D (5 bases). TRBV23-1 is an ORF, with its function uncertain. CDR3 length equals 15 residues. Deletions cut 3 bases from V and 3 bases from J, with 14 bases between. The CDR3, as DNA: TGCGCCAGCAGTCAGGCGGGTAGTACGGAAGAGACCCAGTACTTC. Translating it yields CASSQAGSTEETQYF.

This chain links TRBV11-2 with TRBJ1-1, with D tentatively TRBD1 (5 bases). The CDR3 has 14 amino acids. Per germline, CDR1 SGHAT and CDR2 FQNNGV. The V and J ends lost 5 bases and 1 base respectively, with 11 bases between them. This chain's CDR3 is CASSGGLRNTEAFF. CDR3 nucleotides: TGTGCCAGCAGCGGGGGTCTCAGGAACACTGAAGCTTTCTTT.

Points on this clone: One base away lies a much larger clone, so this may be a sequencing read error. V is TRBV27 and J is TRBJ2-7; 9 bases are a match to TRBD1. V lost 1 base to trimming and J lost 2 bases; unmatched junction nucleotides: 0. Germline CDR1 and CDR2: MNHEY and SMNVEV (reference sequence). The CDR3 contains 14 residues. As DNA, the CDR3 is TGTGCCAGCAGTTTATACAGGGGGCCCTACGAGCAGTACTTC. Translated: CASSLYRGPYEQYF.

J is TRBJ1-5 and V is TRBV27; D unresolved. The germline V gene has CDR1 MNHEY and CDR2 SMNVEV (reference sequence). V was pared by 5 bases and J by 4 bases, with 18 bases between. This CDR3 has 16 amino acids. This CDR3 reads CASSLRGFVLNQPQHF. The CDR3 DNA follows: TGTGCCAGCAGTCTCAGAGGTTTCGTTCTTAATCAGCCCCAGCATTTT.

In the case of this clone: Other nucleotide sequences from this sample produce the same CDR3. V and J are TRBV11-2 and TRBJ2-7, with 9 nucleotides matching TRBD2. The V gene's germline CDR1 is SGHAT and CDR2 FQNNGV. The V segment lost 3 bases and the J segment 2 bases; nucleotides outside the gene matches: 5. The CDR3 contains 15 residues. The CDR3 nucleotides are TGTGCCAGCAGCTTGGCGGCTAGCGGGGCCTACGAGCAGTACTTC. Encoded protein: CASSLAASGAYEQYF.

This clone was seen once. The CDR3 protein is CASSQGGFVGTGVEELFF. For the CDR3, the DNA is TGTGCCAGCAGCCAAGGGGGATTCGTTGGGACAGGGGTGGAGGAGCTGTTTTTT. The gene calls are TRBV14 and TRBJ2-2; 10 bases fit TRBD1. CDR3 length equals 18 residues. J was trimmed by 10 bases and V by 1 base; bases with no gene match: 15. CDR1 is SGHDN and CDR2 is FVKESK in the germline V gene.

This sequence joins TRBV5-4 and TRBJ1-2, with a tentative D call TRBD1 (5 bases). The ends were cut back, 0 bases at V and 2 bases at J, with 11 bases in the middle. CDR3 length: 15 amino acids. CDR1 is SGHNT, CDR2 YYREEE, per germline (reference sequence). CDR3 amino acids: CASSLARQGNYGYTF. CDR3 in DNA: TGTGCCAGCAGCTTGGCCAGGCAGGGAAACTATGGCTACACCTTC.

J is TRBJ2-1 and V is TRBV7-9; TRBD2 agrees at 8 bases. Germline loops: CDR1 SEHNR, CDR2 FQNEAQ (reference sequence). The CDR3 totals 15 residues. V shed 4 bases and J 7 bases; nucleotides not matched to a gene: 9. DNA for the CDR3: TGTGCCAGCAGCTCTGCGGGACTAGAGGTAAATGAGCAGTTCTTC. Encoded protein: CASSSAGLEVNEQFF.

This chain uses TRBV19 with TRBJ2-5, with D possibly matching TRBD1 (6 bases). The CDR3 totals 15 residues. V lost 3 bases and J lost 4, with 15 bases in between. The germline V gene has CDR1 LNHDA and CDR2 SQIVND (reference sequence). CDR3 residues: CASSIRNRVRETQYF. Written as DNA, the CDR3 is TGTGCCAGTAGTATCCGGAACAGGGTACGAGAGACCCAGTACTTC.

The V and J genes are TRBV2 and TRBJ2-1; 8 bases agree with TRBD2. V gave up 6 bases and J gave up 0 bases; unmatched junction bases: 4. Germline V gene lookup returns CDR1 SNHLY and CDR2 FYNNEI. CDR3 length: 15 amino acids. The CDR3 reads CASRLAASSYNEQFF. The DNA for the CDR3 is TGTGCCAGCAGACTAGCGGCTAGCTCCTACAATGAGCAGTTCTTC.

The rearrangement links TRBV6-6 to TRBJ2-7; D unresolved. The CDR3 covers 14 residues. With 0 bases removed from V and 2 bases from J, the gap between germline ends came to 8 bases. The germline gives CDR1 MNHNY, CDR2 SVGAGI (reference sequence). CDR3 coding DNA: TGTGCCAGCAGTTACTCTAGGTCCCCCTACGAGCAGTACTTC. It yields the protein CASSYSRSPYEQYF.

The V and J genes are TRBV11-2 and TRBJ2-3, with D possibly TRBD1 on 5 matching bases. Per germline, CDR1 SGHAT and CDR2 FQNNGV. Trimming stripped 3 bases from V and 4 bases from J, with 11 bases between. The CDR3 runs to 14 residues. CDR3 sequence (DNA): TGTGCCAGCAGCTTCCAGGGTGGGGCAGATACGCAGTATTTT. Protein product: CASSFQGGADTQYF.

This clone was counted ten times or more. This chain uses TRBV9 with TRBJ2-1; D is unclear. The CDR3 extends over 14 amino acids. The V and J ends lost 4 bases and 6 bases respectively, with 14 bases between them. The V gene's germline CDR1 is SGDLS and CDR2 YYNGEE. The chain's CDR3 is CASSPHPYSNEQFF. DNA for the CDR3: TGTGCCAGCAGCCCCCATCCTTATAGCAATGAGCAGTTCTTC.

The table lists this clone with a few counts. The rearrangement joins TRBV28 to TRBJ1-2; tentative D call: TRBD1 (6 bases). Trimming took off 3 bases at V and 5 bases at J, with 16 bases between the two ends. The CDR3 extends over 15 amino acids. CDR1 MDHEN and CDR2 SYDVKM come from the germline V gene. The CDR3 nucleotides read TGTGCCAGCAGTTTTCCTCAGGGGACTTTATATGGCTACACCTTC. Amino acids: CASSFPQGTLYGYTF.

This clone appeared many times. The CDR3 region is CASRPRLNYGYTF. CDR3 in DNA: TGTGCCAGCAGGCCCCGCCTGAACTATGGCTACACCTTC. J is TRBJ1-2 and V is TRBV6-5; D remains ambiguous. The CDR3 covers 13 residues. Germline assignment: CDR1 MNHEY and CDR2 SVGAGI. Deletions cut 6 bases from V and 2 bases from J, with 10 bases between.

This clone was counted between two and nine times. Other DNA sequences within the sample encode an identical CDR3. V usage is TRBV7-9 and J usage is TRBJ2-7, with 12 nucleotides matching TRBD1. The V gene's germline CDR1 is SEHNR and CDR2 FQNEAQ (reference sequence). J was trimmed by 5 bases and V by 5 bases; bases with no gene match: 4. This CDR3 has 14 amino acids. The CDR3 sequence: CASSPGQGADEQYF. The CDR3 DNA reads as TGTGCCAGCAGCCCGGGACAGGGGGCCGACGAGCAGTACTTC.

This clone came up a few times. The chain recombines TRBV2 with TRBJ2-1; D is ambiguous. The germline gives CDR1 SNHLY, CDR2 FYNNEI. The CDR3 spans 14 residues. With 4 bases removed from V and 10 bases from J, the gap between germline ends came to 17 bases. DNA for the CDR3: TGTGCCAGCAGTGGAGCGATCTCCTTCAGAGAGCAGTTCTTC. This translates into CASSGAISFREQFF.

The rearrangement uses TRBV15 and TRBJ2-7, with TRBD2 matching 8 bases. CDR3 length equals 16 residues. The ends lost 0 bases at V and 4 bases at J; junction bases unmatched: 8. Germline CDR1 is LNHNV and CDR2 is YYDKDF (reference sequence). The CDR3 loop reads CATSRDLSGSSYEQYF. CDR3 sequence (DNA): TGTGCCACCAGCAGAGATCTAAGCGGGAGTTCGTACGAGCAGTACTTC.

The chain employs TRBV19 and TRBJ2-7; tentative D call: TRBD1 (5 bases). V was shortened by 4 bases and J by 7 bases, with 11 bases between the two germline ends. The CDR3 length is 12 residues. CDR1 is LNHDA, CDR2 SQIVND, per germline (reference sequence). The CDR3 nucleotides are TGTGCCAGTAGTACTCCAGGGTCTGAGCAGTACTTC. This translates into CASSTPGSEQYF.

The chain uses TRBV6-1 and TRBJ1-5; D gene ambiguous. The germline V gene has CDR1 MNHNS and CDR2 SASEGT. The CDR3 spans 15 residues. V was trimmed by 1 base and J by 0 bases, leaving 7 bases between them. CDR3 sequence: CASSEVSHSNQPQHF. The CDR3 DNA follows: TGTGCCAGCAGTGAAGTCAGCCATAGCAATCAGCCCCAGCATTTT.